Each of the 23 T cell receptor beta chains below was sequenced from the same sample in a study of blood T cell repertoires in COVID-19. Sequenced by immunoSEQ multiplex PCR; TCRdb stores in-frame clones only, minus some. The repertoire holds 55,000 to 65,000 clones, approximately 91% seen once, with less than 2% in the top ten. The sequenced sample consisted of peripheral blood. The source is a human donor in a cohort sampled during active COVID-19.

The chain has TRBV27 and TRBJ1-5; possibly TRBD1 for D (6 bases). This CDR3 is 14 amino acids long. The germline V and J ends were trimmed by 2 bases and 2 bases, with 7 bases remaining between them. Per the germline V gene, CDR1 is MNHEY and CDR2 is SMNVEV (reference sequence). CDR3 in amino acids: CASSLAGGNQPQHF. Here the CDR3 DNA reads TGTGCCAGCAGTTTAGCAGGGGGCAATCAGCCCCAGCATTTT.

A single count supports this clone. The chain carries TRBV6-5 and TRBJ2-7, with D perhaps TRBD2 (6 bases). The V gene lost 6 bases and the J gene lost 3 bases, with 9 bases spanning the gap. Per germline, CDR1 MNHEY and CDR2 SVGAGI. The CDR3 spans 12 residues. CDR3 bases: TGTGCCAGCAGGATGGACTACTACGAGCAGTACTTC. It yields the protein CASRMDYYEQYF.

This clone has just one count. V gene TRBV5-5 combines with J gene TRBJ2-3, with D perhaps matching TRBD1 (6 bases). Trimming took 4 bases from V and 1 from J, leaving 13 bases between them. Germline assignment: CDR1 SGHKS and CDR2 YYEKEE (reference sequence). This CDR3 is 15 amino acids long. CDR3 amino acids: CASSPTRTGTDTQYF. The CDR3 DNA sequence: TGTGCCAGCAGCCCAACCAGGACAGGCACAGATACGCAGTATTTT.

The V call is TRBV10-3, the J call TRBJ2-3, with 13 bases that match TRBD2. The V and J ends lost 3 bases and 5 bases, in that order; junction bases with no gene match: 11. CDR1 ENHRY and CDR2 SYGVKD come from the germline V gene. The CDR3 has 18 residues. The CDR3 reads CAISEQGLAGVGGDTQYF. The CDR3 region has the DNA TGTGCCATCAGTGAACAAGGACTAGCGGGAGTGGGGGGAGATACGCAGTATTTT.

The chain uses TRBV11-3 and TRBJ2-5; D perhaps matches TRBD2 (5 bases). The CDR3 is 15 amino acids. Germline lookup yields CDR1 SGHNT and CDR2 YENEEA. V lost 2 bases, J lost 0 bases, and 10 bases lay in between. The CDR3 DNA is TGTGCCAGCAGCTTATATCGAGGGTACCAAGAGACCCAGTACTTC. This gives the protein CASSLYRGYQETQYF.

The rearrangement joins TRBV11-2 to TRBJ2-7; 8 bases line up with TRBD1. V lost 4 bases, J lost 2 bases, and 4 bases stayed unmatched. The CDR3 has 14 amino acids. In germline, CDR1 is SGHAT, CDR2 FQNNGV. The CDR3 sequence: CASSYDRGPYEQYF. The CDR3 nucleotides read TGTGCCAGCAGCTACGACAGGGGACCCTACGAGCAGTACTTC.

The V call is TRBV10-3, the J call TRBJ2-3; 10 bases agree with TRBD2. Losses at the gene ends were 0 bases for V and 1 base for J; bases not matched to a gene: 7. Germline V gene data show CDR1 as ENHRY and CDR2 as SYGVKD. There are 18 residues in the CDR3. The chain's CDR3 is CAISESKGLAGGTDTQYF. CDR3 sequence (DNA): TGTGCCATCAGTGAGTCGAAGGGGCTAGCGGGGGGCACAGATACGCAGTATTTT.

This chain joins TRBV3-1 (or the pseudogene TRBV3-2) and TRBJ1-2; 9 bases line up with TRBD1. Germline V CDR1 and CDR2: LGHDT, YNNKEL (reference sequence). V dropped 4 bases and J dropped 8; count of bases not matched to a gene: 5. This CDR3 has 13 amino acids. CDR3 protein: CASSLRTGVGYTF. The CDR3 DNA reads TGTGCCAGCAGCCTTCGGACAGGGGTCGGCTACACCTTC.

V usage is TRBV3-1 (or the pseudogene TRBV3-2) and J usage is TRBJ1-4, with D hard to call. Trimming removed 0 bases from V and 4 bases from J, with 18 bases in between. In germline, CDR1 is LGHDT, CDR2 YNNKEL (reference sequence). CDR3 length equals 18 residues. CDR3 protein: CASSQDPRSGGLNEKLFF. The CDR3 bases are TGTGCCAGCAGCCAAGATCCCAGGAGCGGCGGGCTTAATGAAAAACTGTTTTTT.

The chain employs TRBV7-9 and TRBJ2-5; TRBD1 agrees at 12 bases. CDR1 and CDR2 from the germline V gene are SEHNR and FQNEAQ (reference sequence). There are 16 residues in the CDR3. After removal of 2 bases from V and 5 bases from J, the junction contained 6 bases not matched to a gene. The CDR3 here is CASSLSGTGGGETQYF. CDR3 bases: TGTGCCAGCAGCTTATCCGGGACAGGGGGCGGGGAGACCCAGTACTTC.

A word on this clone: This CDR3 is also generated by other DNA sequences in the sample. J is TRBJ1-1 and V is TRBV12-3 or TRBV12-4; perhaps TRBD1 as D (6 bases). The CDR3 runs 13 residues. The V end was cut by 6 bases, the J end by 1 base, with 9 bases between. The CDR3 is CASSLQGNTEAFF. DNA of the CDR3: TGTGCCAGCAGCTTACAGGGGAACACTGAAGCTTTCTTT.

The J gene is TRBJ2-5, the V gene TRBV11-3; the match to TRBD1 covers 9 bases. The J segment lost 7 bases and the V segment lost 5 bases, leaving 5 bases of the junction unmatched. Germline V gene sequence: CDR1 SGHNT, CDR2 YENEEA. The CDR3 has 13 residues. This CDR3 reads CASSPQGARTQYF. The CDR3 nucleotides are TGTGCCAGCAGCCCACAGGGGGCTCGGACCCAGTACTTC.

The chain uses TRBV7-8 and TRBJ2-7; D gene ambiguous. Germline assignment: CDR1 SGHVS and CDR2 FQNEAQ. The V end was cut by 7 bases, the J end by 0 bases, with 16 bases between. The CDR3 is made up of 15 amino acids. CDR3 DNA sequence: TGTGCCAGCAACCCCAAGTGGCAGGCCTCCTACGAGCAGTACTTC. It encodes CASNPKWQASYEQYF.

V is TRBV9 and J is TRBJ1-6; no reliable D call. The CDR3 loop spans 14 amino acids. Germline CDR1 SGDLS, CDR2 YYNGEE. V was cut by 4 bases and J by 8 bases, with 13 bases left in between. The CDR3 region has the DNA TGTGCCAGCAGCCGTGGGCAGATGGATTCACCCCTCCACTTT. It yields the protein CASSRGQMDSPLHF.

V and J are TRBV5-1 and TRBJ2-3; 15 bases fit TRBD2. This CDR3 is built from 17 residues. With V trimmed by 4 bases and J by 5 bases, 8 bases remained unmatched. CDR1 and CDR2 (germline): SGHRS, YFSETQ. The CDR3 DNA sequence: TGCGCCAGCAGCGGCGGGACTAGCGGGAGGTCCCTAGATACGCAGTATTTT. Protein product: CASSGGTSGRSLDTQYF.

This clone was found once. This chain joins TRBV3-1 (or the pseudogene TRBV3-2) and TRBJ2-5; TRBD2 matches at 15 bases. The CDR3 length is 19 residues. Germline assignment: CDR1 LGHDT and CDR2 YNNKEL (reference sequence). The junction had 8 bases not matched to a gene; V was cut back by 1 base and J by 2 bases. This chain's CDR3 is CASSQVRTSGGGVQETQYF. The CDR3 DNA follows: TGTGCCAGCAGCCAAGTTCGGACTAGCGGGGGGGGCGTACAAGAGACCCAGTACTTC.

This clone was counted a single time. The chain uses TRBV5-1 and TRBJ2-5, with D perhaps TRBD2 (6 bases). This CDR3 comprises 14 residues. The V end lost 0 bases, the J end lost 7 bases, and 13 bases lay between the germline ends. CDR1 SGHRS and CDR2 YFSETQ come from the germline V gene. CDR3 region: CASSLEVLAGTQYF. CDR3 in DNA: TGCGCCAGCAGCTTGGAGGTACTAGCTGGGACCCAGTACTTC.

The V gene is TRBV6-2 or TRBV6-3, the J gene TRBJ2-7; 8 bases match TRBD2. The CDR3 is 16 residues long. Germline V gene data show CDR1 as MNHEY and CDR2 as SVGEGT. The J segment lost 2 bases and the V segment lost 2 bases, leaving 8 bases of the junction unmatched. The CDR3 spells CASSYPGGPRTYEQYF. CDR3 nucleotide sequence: TGTGCCAGCAGTTACCCGGGGGGGCCCCGGACCTACGAGCAGTACTTC.

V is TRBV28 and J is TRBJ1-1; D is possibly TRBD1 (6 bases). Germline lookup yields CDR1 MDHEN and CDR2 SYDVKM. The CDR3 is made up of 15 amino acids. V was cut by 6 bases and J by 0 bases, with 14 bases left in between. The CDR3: CASSPRTVMNTEAFF. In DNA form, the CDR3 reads TGTGCCAGCAGCCCCAGGACAGTCATGAACACTGAAGCTTTCTTT.

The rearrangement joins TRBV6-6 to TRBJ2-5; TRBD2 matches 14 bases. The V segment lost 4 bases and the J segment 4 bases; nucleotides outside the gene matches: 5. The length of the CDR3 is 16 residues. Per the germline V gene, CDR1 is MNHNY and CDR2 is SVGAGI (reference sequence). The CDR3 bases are TGTGCCAGCAGTTTGACTAGCGGGAGGGCAGGAGAGACCCAGTACTTC. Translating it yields CASSLTSGRAGETQYF.

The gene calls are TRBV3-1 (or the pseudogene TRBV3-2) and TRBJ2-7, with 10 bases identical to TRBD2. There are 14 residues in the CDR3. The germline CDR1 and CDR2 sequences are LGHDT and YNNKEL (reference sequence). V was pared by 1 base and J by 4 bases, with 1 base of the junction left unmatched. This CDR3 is CASSQASGSYEQYF. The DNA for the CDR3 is TGTGCCAGCAGCCAAGCTAGCGGGAGTTACGAGCAGTACTTC.

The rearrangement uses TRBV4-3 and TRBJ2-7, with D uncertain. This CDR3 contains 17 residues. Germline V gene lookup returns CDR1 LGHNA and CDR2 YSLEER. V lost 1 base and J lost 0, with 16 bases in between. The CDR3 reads CASSQGFRLVHSYEQYF. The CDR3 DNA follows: TGCGCCAGCAGCCAAGGCTTCAGACTCGTTCACTCCTACGAGCAGTACTTC.

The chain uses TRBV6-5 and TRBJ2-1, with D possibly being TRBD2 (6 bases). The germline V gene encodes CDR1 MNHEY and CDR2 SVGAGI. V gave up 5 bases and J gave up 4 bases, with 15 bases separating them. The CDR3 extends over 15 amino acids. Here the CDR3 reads CASSPTGRGYNEQFF. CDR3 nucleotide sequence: TGTGCCAGCAGTCCCACTGGGCGGGGATACAATGAGCAGTTCTTC.